The next 30 T cell receptor beta chains were all read from a single sample in a study of T cell changes during pregnancy in multiple sclerosis. Method: immunoSEQ multiplex PCR; TCRdb's copy keeps in-frame clones and lacks some. Here the sample spans some 100,000 clones, about 94% being singletons. Sequences were derived from peripheral blood, sampled before pregnancy. The receptor set was obtained from a female donor with multiple sclerosis, enrolled in a pregnancy study.

The V gene is TRBV6-5, the J gene TRBJ1-1; D possibly corresponds to TRBD1 (5 bases). This CDR3 is 13 amino acids long. Germline V gene sequence: CDR1 MNHEY, CDR2 SVGAGI. V dropped 6 bases and J dropped 3 bases, with 11 bases sitting between them. CDR3: CASRFTRDTEAFF. The CDR3 bases are TGTGCCAGCAGGTTTACCAGGGACACTGAAGCTTTCTTT.

The J gene is TRBJ1-1, the V gene TRBV27; 10 nucleotides agree with TRBD1. Germline loops: CDR1 MNHEY, CDR2 SMNVEV (reference sequence). V shed 8 bases, J shed 5 bases, and the junction held 11 bases outside the gene matches. This CDR3 spans 15 amino acids. The chain's CDR3 is CASDARTGGRTEAFF. As DNA, the CDR3 is TGTGCCAGCGATGCCCGGACAGGGGGTCGTACTGAAGCTTTCTTT.

V gene TRBV30 combines with J gene TRBJ2-4; D gene uncertain. Germline CDR1 reads GTSNPN; CDR2 reads SVGIG (reference sequence). Trimming cost V 0 bases and J 2 bases, with 5 bases left between them. The CDR3 is made up of 13 amino acids. The CDR3 protein is CAWSVSTKNIQYF. The CDR3 DNA is TGTGCCTGGAGTGTGTCCACCAAAAACATTCAGTACTTC. The variable domain in full, with the rest retrieved from reference TRBV30 and TRBJ2-4, is SQTIHQWPATLVQPVGSPLSLECTVEGTSNPNLYWYRQAAGRGLQLLFYSVGIGQISSEVPQNLSASRPQDRQFILSSKKLLLSDSGFYLCAWSVSTKNIQYFGAGTRLSVL.

This sequence joins TRBV28 and TRBJ2-1, with 12 bases that match TRBD2. The germline V gene has CDR1 MDHEN and CDR2 SYDVKM. Losses at the gene ends were 1 base for V and 8 bases for J; bases not matched to a gene: 9. The CDR3 sequence is 17 residues long. DNA for the CDR3: TGTGCCAGCAGTTTATTCGATAAGGGACTAGCGGGCGATGAGCAGTTCTTC. Translation gives CASSLFDKGLAGDEQFF.

This chain joins TRBV5-1 and TRBJ1-2; the match to TRBD1 covers 8 bases. Trimming took 0 bases from V and 8 from J; bases not matched to a gene: 12. The CDR3 loop spans 16 amino acids. CDR1 and CDR2 (germline): SGHRS, YFSETQ. CDR3 region: CASSLGYRGSSEGYTF. CDR3 DNA sequence: TGCGCCAGCAGCTTGGGGTACAGGGGGTCGTCGGAGGGCTACACCTTC.

The rearrangement uses TRBV7-9 and TRBJ2-6, with 7 bases that match TRBD1. J gave up 3 bases and V 11 bases, and 7 bases lay outside the gene matches. CDR1 and CDR2 (germline): SEHNR, FQNEAQ (reference sequence). This CDR3 has 14 amino acids. CDR3 residues: CALRQGSGANVLTF. CDR3 nucleotides: TGTGCCCTCAGACAGGGTAGTGGGGCCAACGTCCTGACTTTC.

This chain links TRBV27 with TRBJ2-2; the D gene is possibly TRBD2 (5 bases). CDR1 MNHEY and CDR2 SMNVEV come from the germline V gene (reference sequence). This CDR3 is 15 amino acids long. Trimming shortened V by 7 bases and J by 4 bases, and 16 bases separated the two germline ends. Written as DNA, the CDR3 is TGTGCCAGCACCTCGCGGGCCCCGGTCACCGGGGAGCTGTTTTTT. Protein product: CASTSRAPVTGELFF.

The chain joins TRBV4-1 to TRBJ2-7, with D possibly matching TRBD1 (6 bases). Germline CDR1 is MGHRA and CDR2 is YSYEKL. V was shortened by 3 bases and J by 7 bases, with 13 bases between the two germline ends. CDR3 length: 13 residues. The CDR3 loop is CASSQTTGKEQYF. The CDR3 nucleotides are TGCGCCAGCAGCCAGACAACAGGGAAAGAGCAGTACTTC.

This clone has a single count. The J gene is TRBJ1-5, the V gene TRBV7-2; 10 positions agree with TRBD1. Germline V gene sequence: CDR1 SGHTA, CDR2 FQGNSA. Unmatched junction bases numbered 13, after V lost 3 bases and J lost 11 bases. The length of the CDR3 is 16 residues. The CDR3 here is CASSLGDRGLGLAQHF. CDR3 DNA: TGTGCCAGCAGCTTGGGAGACAGGGGGCTGGGTCTAGCCCAGCATTTT.

The chain joins TRBV19 to TRBJ1-1; possible D gene TRBD1, 6 bases. The V end was cut by 3 bases, the J end by 4 bases, with 15 bases between. The CDR3 has 15 residues. The V gene's germline CDR1 is LNHDA and CDR2 SQIVND (reference sequence). The CDR3 sequence is CASSILPGAFTEAFF. The CDR3 DNA sequence: TGTGCCAGTAGTATCCTGCCAGGGGCGTTCACTGAAGCTTTCTTT.

The V and J genes are TRBV18 and TRBJ1-1; possible D gene TRBD1, 6 bases. Trimming took off 5 bases at V and 0 bases at J, with 16 bases between the two ends. Germline V CDR1 and CDR2: KGHSH, LQKENI. The CDR3 loop spans 16 amino acids. The CDR3 region has the DNA TGTGCCAGCTCATCGACCGGGACAACCATGAACACTGAAGCTTTCTTT. Its translation: CASSSTGTTMNTEAFF.

The chain couples TRBV18 to TRBJ1-5; D is possibly TRBD1 (6 bases). The CDR3 runs to 14 residues. The V end was cut by 2 bases, the J end by 5 bases, with 10 bases between. CDR1 and CDR2 from the germline V gene are KGHSH and LQKENI. The CDR3 nucleotides are TGTGCCAGCTCACCAAGTGCAGGGGATCAGCCCCAGCATTTT. Translating it yields CASSPSAGDQPQHF.

The chain uses TRBV11-2 and TRBJ1-3, with 10 positions matching TRBD1. This CDR3 region has 19 residues. The junction had 13 bases not matched to a gene; V was cut back by 5 bases and J by 0 bases. Germline V gene lookup returns CDR1 SGHAT and CDR2 FQNNGV. CDR3 bases: TGTGCCAGCAGCACACCAATCCCGGGACAGGGGACCTCTGGAAACACCATATATTTT. Its translation is CASSTPIPGQGTSGNTIYF.

This chain connects TRBV6-5 to TRBJ1-1; TRBD1 aligns across 7 bases. The CDR3 is made up of 14 amino acids. Germline CDR1 and CDR2: MNHEY and SVGAGI. The V segment lost 8 bases and the J segment 3 bases; nucleotides outside the gene matches: 9. The CDR3 loop is CASGRTGEDTEAFF. CDR3 sequence (DNA): TGTGCCAGCGGAAGAACAGGGGAGGACACTGAAGCTTTCTTT.

This clone was detected only once. V and J are TRBV6-5 and TRBJ1-1, with a weak D call TRBD1 (5 bases). Germline lookup yields CDR1 MNHEY and CDR2 SVGAGI. The CDR3 extends over 13 amino acids. V was trimmed by 6 bases and J by 6 bases, leaving 14 bases between them. In nucleotides, the CDR3 is TGTGCCAGCAGGCAGGGAGGGGTCGCTGAAGCTTTCTTT. Translated: CASRQGGVAEAFF.

This clone has more than one count but fewer than ten. This rearrangement joins TRBV7-2 to TRBJ2-4; D remains unclear. The CDR3 extends over 15 amino acids. The V and J ends lost 1 base and 1 base respectively, with 8 bases between them. The germline V gene has CDR1 SGHTA and CDR2 FQGNSA. The CDR3 nucleotides are TGTGCCAGCAGCTTAGGAGTGATTGCCAAAAACATTCAGTACTTC. Protein sequence: CASSLGVIAKNIQYF.

This chain connects TRBV7-2 to TRBJ1-2; 8 nucleotides match TRBD1. Germline V lookup: CDR1 SGHTA, CDR2 FQGNSA. The V segment lost 1 base and the J segment 7 bases; nucleotides outside the gene matches: 5. The CDR3 is made up of 14 amino acids. The CDR3 is CASSLVPGQAGYTF. The CDR3, as DNA: TGTGCCAGCAGCTTAGTCCCGGGACAGGCTGGCTACACCTTC.

The V and J genes are TRBV4-3 and TRBJ1-4, with 10 positions matching TRBD1. Germline V CDR1 and CDR2: LGHNA, YSLEER. J was trimmed by 4 bases and V by 4 bases; bases with no gene match: 6. The CDR3 totals 16 residues. CDR3 region: CASSLGTGVVNEKLFF. CDR3 nucleotide sequence: TGCGCCAGCAGCCTGGGGACAGGGGTCGTTAATGAAAAACTGTTTTTT.

The rearrangement links TRBV19 to TRBJ2-7; the match to TRBD2 covers 9 bases. Germline CDR1 is LNHDA and CDR2 is SQIVND (reference sequence). The junction had 4 bases not matched to a gene; V was cut back by 2 bases and J by 5 bases. The CDR3 spans 14 residues. The CDR3 spells CASSILAGADEQYF. Here the CDR3 DNA reads TGTGCCAGTAGTATATTAGCGGGAGCGGACGAGCAGTACTTC.

The chain is built from TRBV27 and TRBJ1-5; D unclear. The CDR3 totals 14 residues. Germline CDR1 and CDR2: MNHEY and SMNVEV (reference sequence). V dropped 3 bases and J dropped 4 bases, with 10 bases sitting between them. The CDR3 reads CASSFLGENQPQHF. The DNA for the CDR3 is TGTGCCAGCAGTTTCCTCGGGGAGAATCAGCCCCAGCATTTT.

J is TRBJ1-1 and V is TRBV5-1; D gene uncertain. V was cut by 5 bases and J by 8 bases, with 19 bases left in between. Germline values: CDR1 SGHRS, CDR2 YFSETQ. The CDR3 loop spans 14 amino acids. The CDR3 nucleotides are TGCGCCAGCAGACCCGAACCTGGAGGAACCGAAGCTTTCTTT. As protein: CASRPEPGGTEAFF.

CDR3 DNA: TGTGCCAGCAGCCAATCGCTCGGACTAGCGGGAGGGCAGGATCCAGATACGCAGTATTTT. The encoded protein is CASSQSLGLAGGQDPDTQYF. The chain has TRBV14 and TRBJ2-3, with TRBD2 identical over 15 bases. Germline V gives CDR1 SGHDN, CDR2 FVKESK. Trimming at V came to 2 bases and at J to 4 bases, leaving 13 bases not matched to a gene. The CDR3 totals 20 residues.

The count of this clone is one. The chain carries TRBV7-9 and TRBJ1-3, with 7 bases matching TRBD1. The V and J ends lost 4 bases and 0 bases, in that order; junction bases with no gene match: 9. The germline gives CDR1 SEHNR, CDR2 FQNEAQ (reference sequence). The CDR3 runs to 17 residues. CDR3 nucleotides: TGTGCCAGCAGCTCTAACCCCGGGACAGTCTCTGGAAACACCATATATTTT. Translated: CASSSNPGTVSGNTIYF.

The rearrangement links TRBV6-4 to TRBJ2-1, with TRBD2 matching 13 bases. There are 15 residues in the CDR3. V lost 6 bases, J lost 4 bases, and 3 bases stayed unmatched. CDR1 and CDR2 from the germline V gene are MRHNA and SNTAGT. CDR3 residues: CASRQLAGGYNEQFF. The CDR3 DNA follows: TGTGCCAGCAGGCAACTAGCGGGAGGGTACAATGAGCAGTTCTTC.

This clone was found once. The chain carries TRBV9 and TRBJ2-1, with D possibly matching TRBD1 (5 bases). Trimming removed 4 bases at V and 9 bases at J, with 8 bases between. CDR3 length equals 11 residues. Germline CDR1 and CDR2: SGDLS and YYNGEE. CDR3 nucleotides: TGTGCCAGCAGCTGGCAGGGTGAGCAGTTCTTC. This codes for CASSWQGEQFF.

The gene calls are TRBV5-8 and TRBJ1-1; 9 bases are a match to TRBD1. Trimming removed 4 bases from V and 6 bases from J; junction bases left unmatched: 10. The germline V gene encodes CDR1 SGHTS and CDR2 YDEGEE. The CDR3 contains 15 residues. The DNA for the CDR3 is TGTGCCAGCAGCAGGGACAGGGTTAGTATCTCTGAAGCTTTCTTT. Translation: CASSRDRVSISEAFF.

The genes are TRBV2 and TRBJ1-3; 7 bases are a match to TRBD1. The CDR3 sequence is 14 residues long. Germline V gene lookup returns CDR1 SNHLY and CDR2 FYNNEI. The trim removed 6 bases at V and 0 bases at J, leaving 2 bases unmatched. CDR3 loop: CASRRDSSGNTIYF. DNA of the CDR3: TGTGCCAGCAGGCGGGACAGCTCTGGAAACACCATATATTTT.

The rearrangement joins TRBV5-4 to TRBJ1-2, with 7 bases identical to TRBD1. After removal of 0 bases from V and 4 bases from J, the junction contained 6 bases not matched to a gene. This CDR3 is 15 amino acids long. Germline V CDR1 and CDR2: SGHNT, YYREEE (reference sequence). The CDR3 sequence is CASSLGGGTSYGYTF. The DNA of the CDR3 is TGTGCCAGCAGCTTGGGAGGGGGCACCTCCTATGGCTACACCTTC.

The chain links TRBV19 to TRBJ2-5; possible D gene TRBD1, 6 bases. Germline V CDR1 and CDR2: LNHDA, SQIVND (reference sequence). The CDR3 is made up of 12 amino acids. V was shortened by 8 bases and J by 4 bases, with 11 bases between the two germline ends. The CDR3 DNA follows: TGTGCCAGTCAGGGGATTGGAGAGACCCAGTACTTC. It yields the protein CASQGIGETQYF.

The rearrangement joins TRBV9 to TRBJ2-7; TRBD2 is a possible D gene (6 bases). Per the germline V gene, CDR1 is SGDLS and CDR2 is YYNGEE. Trimming left V 2 bases short and J 2 bases short, with 14 bases between. The CDR3 is 15 residues long. CDR3 protein: CASSVGDSPTYEQYF. The CDR3 DNA is TGTGCCAGCAGCGTCGGGGACTCTCCGACCTACGAGCAGTACTTC.